This section outlines one TCR beta chain sequence together with its context. This sample was taken from a study of T cell clones after liver transplantation. Data came from immunoSEQ multiplex PCR; TCRdb stores just in-frame clones and leaves some out. The sample shows tens of thousands of clones, about 92% of them seen only once. This receptor was taken from a human donor who received a liver transplant. This specimen was CD4+ T cells from blood, taken before liver transplant.

CDR3 nucleotides: TGTGCCAGCAGTTCCGCAGCGGGAGGGGGCGAGCAGTACTTC. Residues: CASSSAAGGGEQYF. The chain recombines TRBV6-5 with TRBJ2-7; 10 bases are shared with TRBD2. J was trimmed by 6 bases and V by 4 bases; bases with no gene match: 6. This CDR3 is built from 14 residues. Germline assignment: CDR1 MNHEY and CDR2 SVGAGI.